These 13 T cell receptor beta chains share one sample of origin, sequenced in a study of blood T cell repertoires in COVID-19. The table came from immunoSEQ multiplex PCR; TCRdb's copy has only in-frame clones and leaves some out. This table holds fewer than 300,000 clones, around 82% found once. The sequenced sample consisted of peripheral blood. The receptors originated from a woman aged 18-35 years with acute or convalescent COVID-19.

The rearrangement joins TRBV2 to TRBJ2-1; D ambiguous. V lost 5 bases and J 8 bases, leaving 10 bases between the germline ends. CDR3 length equals 12 residues. Germline CDR1 and CDR2: SNHLY and FYNNEI. The CDR3: CASSFSFHEQFF. CDR3 in DNA: TGTGCCAGCAGTTTTAGCTTCCATGAGCAGTTCTTC.

A few counts support this clone. The rearrangement uses TRBV6-4 and TRBJ2-3; possible D gene TRBD1, 7 bases. The germline V gene encodes CDR1 MRHNA and CDR2 SNTAGT. The V end lost 0 bases, the J end lost 5 bases, and 15 bases lay between the germline ends. This CDR3 has 16 residues. The CDR3 DNA reads as TGTGCCAGCAGTGACTCGATAGGAGGGGGCATAGATACGCAGTATTTT. Translation gives CASSDSIGGGIDTQYF.

The V gene is TRBV6-5, the J gene TRBJ1-5, with 8 nucleotides matching TRBD1. After removal of 7 bases from V and 3 bases from J, the junction contained 8 bases not matched to a gene. Germline lookup yields CDR1 MNHEY and CDR2 SVGAGI. This CDR3 is built from 15 residues. CDR3 sequence reads: CASIGSGGFNQPQHF. The CDR3 bases are TGTGCCAGCATCGGATCAGGGGGCTTCAATCAGCCCCAGCATTTT.

V and J are TRBV4-3 and TRBJ1-1; 12 bases are shared with TRBD1. Germline lookup yields CDR1 LGHNA and CDR2 YSLEER. The CDR3 contains 17 residues. The junction had 15 bases not matched to a gene; V was cut back by 0 bases and J by 13 bases. The CDR3 region is CASSQDRPGQGARIGFF. Here the CDR3 DNA reads TGCGCCAGCAGCCAAGATAGGCCGGGACAGGGGGCAAGGATAGGTTTCTTT.

V gene TRBV18 combines with J gene TRBJ2-1; 11 bases align to TRBD2. V trimming: 3 bases; J trimming: 5 bases; junction bases outside the gene matches: 3. The CDR3 contains 15 residues. Germline V gene data show CDR1 as KGHSH and CDR2 as LQKENI. Here the CDR3 reads CASSPTSGNNNEQFF. The CDR3 DNA reads TGTGCCAGCTCACCGACTAGCGGGAATAACAATGAGCAGTTCTTC.

The chain links TRBV30 to TRBJ2-3; 12 bases map to TRBD2. The CDR3 contains 19 residues. V lost 5 bases to trimming and J lost 5 bases; unmatched junction nucleotides: 20. Germline CDR1 GTSNPN, CDR2 SVGIG (reference sequence). Here the CDR3 DNA reads TGTGCCTGGGCCGTTTTACTAGCGGGAGGCATAGACGGGGTAGATACGCAGTATTTT. It translates to CAWAVLLAGGIDGVDTQYF.

The chain employs TRBV9 and TRBJ2-7; D is unclear. Germline V gives CDR1 SGDLS, CDR2 YYNGEE. The CDR3 totals 16 residues. Trimming took off 0 bases at V and 0 bases at J, with 13 bases between the two ends. CDR3 nucleotides: TGTGCCAGCAGCGTAGGAACGGGTTTGAGCTCCTACGAGCAGTACTTC. This gives the protein CASSVGTGLSSYEQYF.

The chain has TRBV28 and TRBJ1-2, with a tentative D call TRBD1 (5 bases). Trimming removed 2 bases at V and 7 bases at J, with 14 bases between. This CDR3 is built from 14 residues. Per germline, CDR1 MDHEN and CDR2 SYDVKM. The chain's CDR3 is CASSLLAGQIGYTF. In nucleotides, the CDR3 is TGTGCCAGCAGTTTACTTGCGGGGCAGATTGGCTACACCTTC.

The chain joins TRBV2 to TRBJ2-3, with TRBD2 matching over 10 bases. Trimming took 9 bases from V and 1 from J; bases not matched to a gene: 10. CDR1 SNHLY and CDR2 FYNNEI come from the germline V gene. The CDR3 has 16 amino acids. CDR3 loop: CARALGLAFGTDTQYF. Here the CDR3 DNA reads TGTGCCAGGGCTCTGGGACTAGCGTTTGGCACAGATACGCAGTATTTT.

This clone was detected only a few times. The rearrangement links TRBV6-5 to TRBJ2-2; unclear D gene. Germline V gives CDR1 MNHEY, CDR2 SVGAGI. The CDR3 is made up of 13 amino acids. V shed 2 bases and J shed 7 bases, with 8 bases lying between them. The CDR3 nucleotides read TGTGCCAGCAGTTACCGTCGTGTCGGGGAGCTGTTTTTT. It specifies CASSYRRVGELFF.

The gene calls are TRBV30 and TRBJ2-5; perhaps TRBD2 as D (5 bases). Germline V gene data show CDR1 as GTSNPN and CDR2 as SVGIG (reference sequence). The CDR3 covers 11 residues. The ends were cut back, 3 bases at V and 6 bases at J, with 8 bases in the middle. Here the CDR3 reads CAWRLGKTQYF. In DNA, the CDR3 is TGTGCCTGGAGACTAGGGAAGACCCAGTACTTC. Together with reference TRBV30 and TRBJ2-5, the CDR3 gives the full variable domain: SQTIHQWPATLVQPVGSPLSLECTVEGTSNPNLYWYRQAAGRGLQLLFYSVGIGQISSEVPQNLSASRPQDRQFILSSKKLLLSDSGFYLCAWRLGKTQYFGPGTRLLVL.

The chain carries TRBV2 and TRBJ1-3, with a possible D match to TRBD1 (6 bases). CDR3 length equals 15 residues. Germline assignment: CDR1 SNHLY and CDR2 FYNNEI. The ends were cut back, 4 bases at V and 2 bases at J, with 12 bases in the middle. The CDR3 spells CASSVSTGPGNTIYF. The CDR3 nucleotides are TGTGCCAGCAGTGTTTCGACAGGTCCTGGAAACACCATATATTTT.

The V gene is TRBV6-2 or TRBV6-3, the J gene TRBJ2-5; 9 nucleotides line up with TRBD2. Looked up from germline, CDR1 is MNHEY and CDR2 is SVGEGT. The ends lost 1 base at V and 5 bases at J; junction bases unmatched: 5. The CDR3 is made up of 15 amino acids. CDR3 sequence reads: CASSYLAGASETQYF. The CDR3 DNA follows: TGTGCCAGCAGTTACTTAGCGGGAGCGTCGGAGACCCAGTACTTC.